Given below is one T cell receptor beta chain in context. Its matching antigen is unknown. Measured with immunoSEQ multiplex PCR; TCRdb has only the in-frame clones, and not every one. Among more than 100,000 clones listed, over 80% were seen once. The record originates from a study of graft-versus-host responses after intestinal transplantation. As for the study in general: The study gave all recipients anti-thymocyte globulin induction, then tacrolimus and steroids for 2 to 3 years.

General observations from the study: GvH clones surfaced in recipient marrow, some emerging earlier in ileum or blood.

The CDR3 sequence is 12 residues long. Germline V gene data show CDR1 as SQVTM and CDR2 as ANQGSEA. V lost 4 bases and J lost 8, with 14 bases in between. The sample consisted of unstimulated CD4+ T cells sorted from spleen or lymph node cells, taken before intestinal transplant. The origin of this receptor is a human donor who received an intestinal transplant. The genes are TRBV29-1 and TRBJ1-2, with a possible D match to TRBD1 (6 bases). The CDR3: CSVARGQSGYTF. The CDR3 region has the DNA TGCAGCGTTGCCCGAGGACAGTCCGGCTACACCTTC.